This TCR beta chain was recorded in a study of control samples from healthy donors and cancer patients. Data came from immunoSEQ multiplex PCR; TCRdb stores just in-frame clones and leaves some out. The sample consists of around 70,000 clones, around 90% of them appearing once. The receptor's source is a woman in her fifties or sixties with colorectal cancer. Material for sequencing was PBMCs.

CDR3 residues: CAWSLGAYNSPLHF. The CDR3 DNA reads TGTGCCTGGAGTCTAGGAGCCTATAATTCACCCCTCCACTTT. This chain joins TRBV30 and TRBJ1-6, with D uncertain. V was clipped by 2 bases and J by 2 bases, with 7 bases between them. Germline loops: CDR1 GTSNPN, CDR2 SVGIG (reference sequence). The CDR3 sequence is 14 residues long.